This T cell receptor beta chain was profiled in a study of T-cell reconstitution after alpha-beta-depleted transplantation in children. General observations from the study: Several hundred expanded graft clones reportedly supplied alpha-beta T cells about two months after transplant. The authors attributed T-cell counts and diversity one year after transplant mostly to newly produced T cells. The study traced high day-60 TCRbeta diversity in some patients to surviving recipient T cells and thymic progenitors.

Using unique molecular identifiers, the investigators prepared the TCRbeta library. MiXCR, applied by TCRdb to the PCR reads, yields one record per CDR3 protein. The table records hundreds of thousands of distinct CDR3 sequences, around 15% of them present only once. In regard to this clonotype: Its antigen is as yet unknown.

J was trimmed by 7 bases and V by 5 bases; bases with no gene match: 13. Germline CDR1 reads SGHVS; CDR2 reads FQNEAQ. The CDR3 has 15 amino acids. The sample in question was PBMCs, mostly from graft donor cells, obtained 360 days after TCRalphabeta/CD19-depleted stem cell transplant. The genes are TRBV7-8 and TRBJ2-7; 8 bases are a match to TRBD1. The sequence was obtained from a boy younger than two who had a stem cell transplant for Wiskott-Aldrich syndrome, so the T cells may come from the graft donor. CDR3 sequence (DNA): TGTGCCAGCAGCCCCCGGGACAGGTCATCTAGGGAGCAGTACTTC. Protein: CASSPRDRSSREQYF.